Detailed here is one T cell receptor beta chain. This sample was taken from a study of blood T cell repertoires in COVID-19. Study information: Italy, Spain and the United States were the sources of the convalescent and acute COVID-19 samples. Nucleic acid was either cDNA or gDNA, and it came from T cells, B-cell-depleted T cells, or PBMCs.

The CDR3 totals 16 residues. Germline V CDR1 and CDR2: SGHRS, YFSETQ. The germline V and J ends were trimmed by 4 bases and 5 bases, with 21 bases remaining between them. In the source study's methods: The assay estimated nucleated cells by amplifying reference gene primers. The table came from immunoSEQ multiplex PCR; TCRdb's copy has only in-frame clones and leaves some out. D and trimming come from the DNA, and the V and J calls and clone size come from that table. The table records roughly 200,000 clones, about nine tenths of them present only once. The sequence was collected from a man younger than 35 with active or convalescent COVID-19. The V and J genes are TRBV5-1 and TRBJ2-5; tentatively, D is TRBD2 (6 bases). The sample was peripheral blood. Here the CDR3 DNA reads TGCGCCAGCAGCGCGTGGGGACTTACCGAGGGGGAGACCCAGTACTTC. It yields the protein CASSAWGLTEGETQYF.